The 28 T cell receptor beta chains below were found in one sample sequenced in a study of technical replicates of blood from a few donors. Only in-frame clones appear in the TCRdb table, and some are missing; sequencing was by immunoSEQ multiplex PCR. The table lists under 75,000 clones, approximately 96% of them singletons. Sample: T cells isolated from PBMCs. All receptors derive from a human donor in good health.

V and J are TRBV5-1 and TRBJ2-4; TRBD1 is a possible D gene (6 bases). CDR3 size: 15 residues. Germline lookup yields CDR1 SGHRS and CDR2 YFSETQ. Trimming pared 2 bases from V and 2 bases from J, leaving 11 bases between. The CDR3 spells CASSLLDSTKNIQYF. The DNA for the CDR3 is TGCGCCAGCAGCTTACTGGACAGCACCAAAAACATTCAGTACTTC.

This chain joins TRBV27 and TRBJ2-7, with D possibly TRBD1 on 6 matching bases. Germline values: CDR1 MNHEY, CDR2 SMNVEV (reference sequence). The CDR3 loop spans 15 amino acids. V lost 0 bases and J 1 base, leaving 10 bases between the germline ends. CDR3 DNA: TGTGCCAGCAGTTTATCGGGACATCTATCCTACGAGCAGTACTTC. Protein: CASSLSGHLSYEQYF.

V is TRBV7-3 and J is TRBJ2-5, with a tentative D call TRBD1 (5 bases). V was cut by 5 bases and J by 5 bases, with 15 bases left in between. The CDR3 spans 14 residues. Per germline, CDR1 SGHTA and CDR2 FQGTGA. CDR3 residues: CASSSQGGWETQYF. CDR3 DNA sequence: TGTGCCAGCAGCAGCCAGGGTGGATGGGAGACCCAGTACTTC. Using reference TRBV7-3 and TRBJ2-5 for the parts outside the CDR3, the full variable domain is GAGVSQTPSNKVTEKGKYVELRCDPISGHTALYWYRQSLGQGPEFLIYFQGTGAADDSGLPNDRFFAVRPEGSVSTLKIQRTERGDSAVYLCASSSQGGWETQYFGPGTRLLVL.

This chain joins TRBV5-1 and TRBJ2-7, with D maybe TRBD1 (6 bases). The V and J ends lost 4 bases and 3 bases respectively, with 14 bases between them. This CDR3 is 14 amino acids long. Germline V gene sequence: CDR1 SGHRS, CDR2 YFSETQ. The CDR3 is CASSPGHRVYEQYF. The DNA for the CDR3 is TGCGCCAGCAGCCCGGGACACCGAGTCTACGAGCAGTACTTC.

The chain uses TRBV7-2 and TRBJ2-5; 10 nucleotides match TRBD2. The CDR3 spans 17 residues. In germline, CDR1 is SGHTA, CDR2 FQGNSA. The J segment lost 1 base and the V segment lost 5 bases, leaving 10 bases of the junction unmatched. CDR3 region: CASSKGLAQNLQETQYF. The CDR3 nucleotides read TGTGCCAGCAGCAAGGGACTAGCGCAAAATCTCCAAGAGACCCAGTACTTC.

The chain carries TRBV14 and TRBJ2-7, with 9 bases identical to TRBD1. CDR3 size: 16 residues. Germline V gives CDR1 SGHDN, CDR2 FVKESK. V lost 4 bases to trimming and J lost 6 bases; unmatched junction nucleotides: 13. CDR3 nucleotides: TGTGCCAGCAGCCCCTTACAGGGGGCGCCCCGTGTCGAGCAGTACTTC. It codes for CASSPLQGAPRVEQYF.

The J gene is TRBJ2-7, the V gene TRBV6-5; 8 bases agree with TRBD2. The germline V gene encodes CDR1 MNHEY and CDR2 SVGAGI. The CDR3 has 16 residues. V lost 0 bases and J lost 3; bases outside the gene matches: 7. In DNA form, the CDR3 reads TGTGCCAGCAGTTACTCGACCGGGACTAGAGTCTACGAGCAGTACTTC. Translation gives CASSYSTGTRVYEQYF.

As regards this clone: At one boundary the junction diverges from the germline segment, which might be a read error. The CDR3 protein is CASSQTGLGETQYF. The CDR3 DNA follows: TGTGCTAGCAGCCAGACAGGTCTCGGAGAGACCCAGTACTTC. The chain employs TRBV7-7 and TRBJ2-5, with D possibly being TRBD1 (6 bases). Germline CDR1 and CDR2: SSHAT and FNYEAQ (reference sequence). The CDR3 sequence is 14 residues long.

This chain links TRBV6-1 with TRBJ2-7, with 11 bases matching TRBD2. Looked up from germline, CDR1 is MNHNS and CDR2 is SASEGT. This CDR3 has 15 residues. The junction had 13 bases not matched to a gene; V was cut back by 7 bases and J by 8 bases. Written as DNA, the CDR3 is TGTGCCAGCACCCTCCCTGCGGCTAGCGGGAGGAAGCAGTACTTC. Amino acid sequence: CASTLPAASGRKQYF.

J is TRBJ1-4 and V is TRBV2, with 7 positions matching TRBD1. V lost 4 bases, J lost 2 bases, and 7 bases stayed unmatched. The CDR3 extends over 16 amino acids. From germline, CDR1 is SNHLY and CDR2 FYNNEI. CDR3 nucleotides: TGTGCCAGCAGTGGGGACAGAAGGCTGACTAATGAAAAACTGTTTTTT. Residues: CASSGDRRLTNEKLFF.

The rearrangement links TRBV30 to TRBJ2-7; possible D gene TRBD1, 6 bases. The germline V gene has CDR1 GTSNPN and CDR2 SVGIG (reference sequence). V dropped 3 bases and J dropped 5 bases, with 11 bases sitting between them. The CDR3 spans 12 residues. DNA of the CDR3: TGTGCCTGGAGCAACTCAGGGGACGAGCAGTACTTC. Translation: CAWSNSGDEQYF.

The chain links TRBV30 to TRBJ1-2; D unresolved. CDR1 is GTSNPN and CDR2 is SVGIG in the germline V gene (reference sequence). Trimming took off 0 bases at V and 8 bases at J, with 7 bases between the two ends. This CDR3 is built from 11 residues. In DNA form, the CDR3 reads TGTGCCTGGAGTGTACGCGGCGGCTACACCTTC. This sequence encodes CAWSVRGGYTF.

The chain couples TRBV6-1 to TRBJ2-7; 8 positions match TRBD1. The CDR3 has 13 amino acids. Germline lookup yields CDR1 MNHNS and CDR2 SASEGT. Unmatched junction bases numbered 8, after V lost 8 bases and J lost 5 bases. The CDR3, as DNA: TGTGCCAGCTTCACAGGGGGTGTTCACGAGCAGTACTTC. Protein sequence: CASFTGGVHEQYF.

The V and J genes are TRBV27 and TRBJ1-4; D remains ambiguous. Germline-derived CDR1 and CDR2 are MNHEY and SMNVEV (reference sequence). Trimming stripped 1 base from V and 5 bases from J, with 11 bases between. The CDR3 runs 15 residues. The CDR3 here is CASSLFGPQNEKLFF. The CDR3 DNA reads as TGTGCCAGCAGTTTATTTGGCCCTCAAAATGAAAAACTGTTTTTT.

V and J are TRBV5-1 and TRBJ2-6; no definite D call. The CDR3 is 15 residues long. Germline V lookup: CDR1 SGHRS, CDR2 YFSETQ. Deletions cut 2 bases from V and 0 bases from J, with 6 bases between. The CDR3 nucleotides are TGCGCCAGCAGCTTTACAGTCTCTGGGGCCAACGTCCTGACTTTC. Translated: CASSFTVSGANVLTF.

The chain joins TRBV28 to TRBJ2-7; tentatively, D is TRBD1 (6 bases). This CDR3 contains 14 residues. Trimming removed 5 bases from V and 3 bases from J, with 14 bases in between. Looked up from germline, CDR1 is MDHEN and CDR2 is SYDVKM. CDR3 loop: CASSQNNRDYEQYF. The CDR3 DNA reads as TGTGCCAGCAGTCAGAATAACAGGGACTACGAGCAGTACTTC.

The chain is built from TRBV5-4 and TRBJ1-5, with 8 bases lining up with TRBD1. Germline CDR1 and CDR2: SGHNT and YYREEE (reference sequence). V was clipped by 2 bases and J by 2 bases; unmatched bases: 6. The CDR3 has 16 residues. CDR3 DNA: TGTGCCAGCAGCTTACAGGGGGTTAAGGGCAATCAGCCCCAGCATTTT. It yields the protein CASSLQGVKGNQPQHF.

CDR3 coding DNA: TGCAGCGTAGCCATGCAGGGGGTATTCGCTAACTATGGCTACACCTTC. The encoded protein is CSVAMQGVFANYGYTF. The chain carries TRBV29-1 and TRBJ1-2, with TRBD1 matching over 7 bases. The CDR3 sequence is 16 residues long. Germline-derived CDR1 and CDR2 are SQVTM and ANQGSEA. Trimming removed 6 bases from V and 0 bases from J; junction bases left unmatched: 13.

The chain carries TRBV7-7 and TRBJ2-3; no clear D. This CDR3 region has 13 residues. Trimming stripped 5 bases from V and 3 bases from J, with 9 bases between. The V gene's germline CDR1 is SSHAT and CDR2 FNYEAQ (reference sequence). The CDR3 region is CASSRTLTDTQYF. CDR3 coding DNA: TGTGCCAGCAGCCGAACATTGACAGATACGCAGTATTTT.

This sequence joins TRBV4-3 and TRBJ1-1; 7 bases agree with TRBD1. This CDR3 is built from 14 residues. Germline trimming cut 3 bases from V and 4 bases from J; bases unmatched to any gene: 5. Looked up from germline, CDR1 is LGHNA and CDR2 is YSLEER. Written as DNA, the CDR3 is TGCGCCAGCAGCCAGACAGGGCGAGGCACTGAAGCTTTCTTT. Protein: CASSQTGRGTEAFF.

The CDR3 protein is CASAYRTGSYGYTF. CDR3 coding DNA: TGTGCCAGCGCATACAGGACAGGGAGCTATGGCTACACCTTC. The chain has TRBV2 and TRBJ1-2, with 8 bases identical to TRBD1. The CDR3 is 14 residues long. J was trimmed by 4 bases and V by 8 bases; bases with no gene match: 9. The germline gives CDR1 SNHLY, CDR2 FYNNEI.

The J gene is TRBJ2-3, the V gene TRBV19; D gene ambiguous. The ends were cut back, 6 bases at V and 3 bases at J, with 10 bases in the middle. There are 13 residues in the CDR3. CDR1 and CDR2 from the germline V gene are LNHDA and SQIVND (reference sequence). The DNA of the CDR3 is TGTGCCAGTAGCCTTGGCCGAACAGATACGCAGTATTTT. It encodes CASSLGRTDTQYF.

The gene calls are TRBV19 and TRBJ1-5; 7 nucleotides line up with TRBD1. The V segment lost 5 bases and the J segment 7 bases; nucleotides outside the gene matches: 5. Germline V lookup: CDR1 LNHDA, CDR2 SQIVND (reference sequence). This CDR3 has 13 residues. Here the CDR3 DNA reads TGTGCCAGTAGTTCAGGGGGAAAGCAGCCCCAGCATTTT. Protein sequence: CASSSGGKQPQHF.

This chain uses TRBV27 with TRBJ2-1; 14 bases are a match to TRBD2. The germline V gene encodes CDR1 MNHEY and CDR2 SMNVEV (reference sequence). The CDR3 length is 16 residues. The V and J ends lost 0 bases and 13 bases, in that order; junction bases with no gene match: 8. The CDR3 reads CASSLSSGTSGRGQFF. The CDR3 DNA sequence: TGTGCCAGCAGTTTATCTTCAGGGACTAGCGGGAGAGGACAGTTCTTC.

The V gene is TRBV7-2, the J gene TRBJ1-4; no clear D. CDR1 SGHTA and CDR2 FQGNSA come from the germline V gene. This CDR3 has 13 amino acids. The V and J ends lost 6 bases and 5 bases respectively, with 10 bases between them. The CDR3 spells CASSGVANEKLFF. CDR3 nucleotides: TGTGCCAGCAGTGGAGTTGCAAATGAAAAACTGTTTTTT.

This clone was recorded only once. V is TRBV30 and J is TRBJ1-5; no clear D gene. The CDR3 sequence is 14 residues long. With 5 bases removed from V and 0 bases from J, the gap between germline ends came to 11 bases. Germline values: CDR1 GTSNPN, CDR2 SVGIG (reference sequence). For the CDR3, the DNA is TGTGCCTGGCAGCAGCAGGATAGCAATCAGCCCCAGCATTTT. Translated: CAWQQQDSNQPQHF.

This chain links TRBV6-5 with TRBJ2-1, with TRBD2 matching over 8 bases. Germline V lookup: CDR1 MNHEY, CDR2 SVGAGI. The CDR3 sequence is 16 residues long. V lost 0 bases and J lost 3; bases outside the gene matches: 4. CDR3 protein: CASSYSAGEIYNEQFF. The CDR3 DNA sequence: TGTGCCAGCAGTTACTCAGCGGGAGAAATCTACAATGAGCAGTTCTTC.

The chain is built from TRBV7-3 and TRBJ2-7, with 7 bases fitting TRBD1. Looked up from germline, CDR1 is SGHTA and CDR2 is FQGTGA. The CDR3 totals 13 residues. Germline trimming cut 5 bases from V and 6 bases from J; bases unmatched to any gene: 7. The CDR3 DNA reads TGTGCCAGCAGCCAAAGACAGGGAAGCGAGCAGTACTTC. Translating it yields CASSQRQGSEQYF.